Shown below are 31 T cell receptor beta chains from a single sample sequenced in a study of cytomegalovirus exposure and HLA in healthy donors. Assay used: immunoSEQ multiplex PCR; TCRdb lists only in-frame clones, some missing. The sample lists 200,000 to 250,000 clones; around nine tenths were seen once. Sequencing used PBMCs. These receptors were collected from a young man in good health and CMV-seronegative.

The CDR3 bases are TGTGCCAGCAGCCAAGGCGACGGCCCCGGCGGGGAGACCCAGTACTTC. Translated: CASSQGDGPGGETQYF. The J gene is TRBJ2-5, the V gene TRBV14, with D possibly being TRBD2 (5 bases). The CDR3 runs 16 residues. With 1 base removed from V and 5 bases from J, the gap between germline ends came to 17 bases. CDR1 and CDR2 (germline): SGHDN, FVKESK.

V is TRBV7-3 and J is TRBJ2-2, with TRBD2 as a possible D gene (6 bases). Trimming pared 5 bases from V and 5 bases from J, leaving 6 bases between. This CDR3 contains 12 residues. Per the germline V gene, CDR1 is SGHTA and CDR2 is FQGTGA. CDR3 nucleotides: TGTGCCAGCAGCGCGGGGACCGGGGAGCTGTTTTTT. Its translation: CASSAGTGELFF.

The rearrangement links TRBV7-2 to TRBJ2-1; TRBD2 aligns across 8 bases. With V trimmed by 5 bases and J by 9 bases, 15 bases remained unmatched. The CDR3 is 16 amino acids. Germline CDR1 is SGHTA and CDR2 is FQGNSA. The CDR3 is CASSPLGLVIVGEQFF. The CDR3 bases are TGTGCCAGCAGCCCCCTGGGACTAGTTATAGTCGGTGAGCAGTTCTTC.

This clone was found once. V and J are TRBV7-2 and TRBJ2-7, with 8 bases fitting TRBD2. Germline assignment: CDR1 SGHTA and CDR2 FQGNSA. V dropped 6 bases and J dropped 3; count of bases not matched to a gene: 13. This CDR3 spans 16 amino acids. The CDR3 nucleotides are TGTGCCAGCAGTCCTGCCCGGGAGGGCCGGGACTACGAGCAGTACTTC. It yields the protein CASSPAREGRDYEQYF.

This sequence joins TRBV30 and TRBJ2-5, with D perhaps TRBD2 (6 bases). From germline, CDR1 is GTSNPN and CDR2 SVGIG (reference sequence). V lost 6 bases to trimming and J lost 4 bases, with 18 bases between them. The CDR3 length is 14 residues. The CDR3: CACVQEGAGETQYF. As DNA, the CDR3 is TGTGCCTGCGTCCAGGAGGGCGCGGGAGAGACCCAGTACTTC.

V gene TRBV4-1 combines with J gene TRBJ2-7; 10 bases are shared with TRBD1. V dropped 0 bases and J dropped 9; count of bases not matched to a gene: 8. Germline CDR1 MGHRA, CDR2 YSYEKL. The CDR3 length is 15 residues. The chain's CDR3 is CASSQEGSGTGAQYF. For the CDR3, the DNA is TGCGCCAGCAGCCAAGAGGGGTCCGGGACAGGGGCGCAGTACTTC.

The DNA for the CDR3 is TGTGCCAGCAGTCCCAGGGGACAGGGTATGGCCGGGGAGCTGTTTTTT. It specifies CASSPRGQGMAGELFF. The rearrangement links TRBV11-3 to TRBJ2-2; 9 bases map to TRBD1. From germline, CDR1 is SGHNT and CDR2 YENEEA. The CDR3 length is 16 residues. Unmatched junction bases numbered 11, after V lost 6 bases and J lost 6 bases.

This chain joins TRBV10-1 and TRBJ2-2; D possibly corresponds to TRBD2 (6 bases). There are 14 residues in the CDR3. V was cut by 0 bases and J by 6 bases, with 8 bases left in between. CDR1 and CDR2 from the germline V gene are WNHNN and SYGVQD (reference sequence). As DNA, the CDR3 is TGCGCCAGCAGTGAGTCGGCGGGGCCCGGGGAGCTGTTTTTT. It codes for CASSESAGPGELFF.

The chain recombines TRBV5-4 with TRBJ2-1; D unresolved. Germline lookup yields CDR1 SGHNT and CDR2 YYREEE (reference sequence). CDR3 length: 14 amino acids. Between the trimmed V and J ends, which lost 6 bases and 1 base, there was a span of 11 bases. Written as DNA, the CDR3 is TGTGCCAGCAACTCGCGTGCATCCTACAATGAGCAGTTCTTC. It yields the protein CASNSRASYNEQFF.

The V call is TRBV20-1, the J call TRBJ1-6, with 8 bases lining up with TRBD1. The germline V gene has CDR1 DFQATT and CDR2 SNEGSKA (reference sequence). V lost 5 bases, J lost 11 bases, and 2 bases stayed unmatched. CDR3 size: 11 residues. Written as DNA, the CDR3 is TGCAGTGCTGGACAGGGCCCACCCCTCCACTTT. Translating gives CSAGQGPPLHF.

The chain uses TRBV6-6 and TRBJ2-2; 7 positions agree with TRBD1. CDR3 size: 15 residues. V was clipped by 6 bases and J by 6 bases; unmatched bases: 10. Germline CDR1 and CDR2: MNHNY and SVGAGI (reference sequence). CDR3 nucleotide sequence: TGTGCCAGCAGCCCATCGACAGGGTGGGCCGGGGAGCTGTTTTTT. It specifies CASSPSTGWAGELFF.

The V and J genes are TRBV27 and TRBJ2-7, with D possibly being TRBD1 (6 bases). V was cut by 4 bases and J by 7 bases, with 20 bases left in between. The CDR3 contains 15 residues. In germline, CDR1 is MNHEY, CDR2 SMNVEV (reference sequence). The CDR3 DNA sequence: TGTGCCAGCAGTTCCACGCCTACAGGGTTTGGGGAGCAGTACTTC. Translating it yields CASSSTPTGFGEQYF.

The rearrangement links TRBV5-1 to TRBJ1-6; the match to TRBD1 covers 9 bases. Per germline, CDR1 SGHRS and CDR2 YFSETQ. This CDR3 has 14 residues. Trimming at V came to 4 bases and at J to 14 bases, leaving 10 bases not matched to a gene. CDR3 residues: CASSASGQGHSLHF. CDR3 nucleotide sequence: TGCGCCAGCAGCGCCTCGGGACAGGGTCATTCCCTCCACTTT.

The chain uses TRBV6-5 and TRBJ1-2; D possibly corresponds to TRBD1 (5 bases). The CDR3 contains 15 residues. CDR1 is MNHEY, CDR2 SVGAGI, per germline. V gave up 0 bases and J gave up 4 bases, with 12 bases separating them. The CDR3 region is CASSYSGLILYGYTF. The CDR3 nucleotides are TGTGCCAGCAGTTACTCGGGACTTATACTCTATGGCTACACCTTC.

The V call is TRBV5-4, the J call TRBJ2-7; 11 bases map to TRBD1. Trimming cost V 3 bases and J 2 bases; bases outside gene matches: 7. Germline V gene sequence: CDR1 SGHNT, CDR2 YYREEE (reference sequence). The CDR3 has 16 residues. This CDR3 is CASSSDRGPSPYEQYF. The CDR3, as DNA: TGTGCCAGCAGCTCGGACAGGGGGCCTTCGCCCTACGAGCAGTACTTC.

Turning to this clone: This sample includes further DNA sequences coding for the same CDR3. The CDR3 loop is CASSRTGSSYEQYF. Written as DNA, the CDR3 is TGTGCCAGCAGTCGTACAGGGAGCTCCTACGAGCAGTACTTC. This chain connects TRBV6-5 to TRBJ2-7; D is possibly TRBD1 (6 bases). V gave up 5 bases and J gave up 0 bases, with 11 bases separating them. Looked up from germline, CDR1 is MNHEY and CDR2 is SVGAGI. This CDR3 spans 14 amino acids.

The chain uses TRBV11-2 and TRBJ1-5; no definite D call. The germline V and J ends were trimmed by 5 bases and 0 bases, with 11 bases remaining between them. The germline gives CDR1 SGHAT, CDR2 FQNNGV. The CDR3 contains 15 residues. CDR3 sequence: CASSLGISSNQPQHF. The CDR3 coding sequence is TGTGCCAGCAGCCTTGGCATTTCTAGCAATCAGCCCCAGCATTTT.

The rearrangement joins TRBV5-4 to TRBJ2-1; TRBD1 aligns across 12 bases. The germline V gene has CDR1 SGHNT and CDR2 YYREEE (reference sequence). The CDR3 is 15 residues long. The V gene end was trimmed by 4 bases and the J gene end by 7 bases; junction bases not matched to a gene: 6. The CDR3 sequence is CASSTGTGGNNEQFF. The CDR3 region has the DNA TGTGCCAGCAGCACCGGGACAGGGGGCAATAATGAGCAGTTCTTC.

The chain is built from TRBV5-1 and TRBJ2-7, with 7 positions matching TRBD1. The CDR3 extends over 12 amino acids. Germline CDR1 is SGHRS and CDR2 is YFSETQ. With 7 bases clipped from V and 3 bases from J, the junction kept 4 bases outside the gene matches. The CDR3 protein is CASRDSYYEQYF. The CDR3 coding sequence is TGCGCCAGCCGGGACAGCTACTACGAGCAGTACTTC.

Only one count was recorded for this clone. V usage is TRBV4-3 and J usage is TRBJ2-5, with D perhaps TRBD1 (6 bases). The CDR3 runs 15 residues. Germline assignment: CDR1 LGHNA and CDR2 YSLEER. Trimming took 0 bases from V and 4 from J, leaving 12 bases between them. As DNA, the CDR3 is TGCGCCAGCAGCCAAGATGGGCTGGGGGCAGAGACCCAGTACTTC. Its translation: CASSQDGLGAETQYF.

The CDR3 sequence: CASSTRDSTDTQYF. The CDR3 DNA is TGTGCCAGCAGTACTAGGGACAGTACAGATACGCAGTATTTT. This chain connects TRBV27 to TRBJ2-3; 7 nucleotides align to TRBD1. CDR3 length: 14 residues. With V trimmed by 5 bases and J by 3 bases, 5 bases remained unmatched. The germline CDR1 and CDR2 sequences are MNHEY and SMNVEV (reference sequence).

The chain combines TRBV6-1 with TRBJ2-3; no firm D call. Germline CDR1 reads MNHNS; CDR2 reads SASEGT. The CDR3 loop spans 14 amino acids. Trimming shortened V by 4 bases and J by 3 bases, and 11 bases separated the two germline ends. CDR3 region: CASSGSWWTDTQYF. DNA of the CDR3: TGTGCCAGCAGTGGTAGTTGGTGGACAGATACGCAGTATTTT.

This clone was counted a few times. The J gene is TRBJ1-6, the V gene TRBV6-5, with D unresolved. There are 13 residues in the CDR3. With 2 bases removed from V and 7 bases from J, the gap between germline ends came to 6 bases. Germline V gene data show CDR1 as MNHEY and CDR2 as SVGAGI. CDR3 DNA sequence: TGTGCCAGCAGTTACACTGAGAATTCACCCCTCCACTTT. Protein product: CASSYTENSPLHF.

The rearrangement joins TRBV14 to TRBJ2-1, with 9 bases fitting TRBD2. This CDR3 contains 13 residues. The junction had 0 bases not matched to a gene; V was cut back by 8 bases and J by 1 base. Germline-derived CDR1 and CDR2 are SGHDN and FVKESK. CDR3 sequence (DNA): TGTGCCAGCGCGGGGGGGTCCTACAATGAGCAGTTCTTC. It codes for CASAGGSYNEQFF.

CDR3 residues: CASSVGGRDIDTQYF. For the CDR3, the DNA is TGTGCCAGCAGCGTAGGGGGCAGGGACATCGATACGCAGTATTTT. The chain carries TRBV9 and TRBJ2-3; a weak D match, TRBD1 (6 bases). V was pared by 0 bases and J by 6 bases, with 14 bases between. The length of the CDR3 is 15 residues. Germline assignment: CDR1 SGDLS and CDR2 YYNGEE.

The chain has TRBV30 and TRBJ1-2; 11 positions match TRBD1. This CDR3 comprises 13 residues. Looked up from germline, CDR1 is GTSNPN and CDR2 is SVGIG (reference sequence). With V trimmed by 5 bases and J by 6 bases, 5 bases remained unmatched. DNA of the CDR3: TGTGCCTGGGACCGGACAGGGGGCGATGGCTACACCTTC. The encoded protein is CAWDRTGGDGYTF.

The CDR3 sequence is CASSQDQRRGGYNEQFF. In DNA form, the CDR3 reads TGTGCCAGCAGCCAAGATCAAAGGCGGGGGGGTTACAATGAGCAGTTCTTC. The chain couples TRBV4-2 to TRBJ2-1; 9 nucleotides align to TRBD2. Trimming took 0 bases from V and 4 from J; bases not matched to a gene: 7. Germline CDR1 reads LGHNA; CDR2 reads YNFKEQ. The CDR3 is 17 residues long.

The chain carries TRBV5-1 and TRBJ1-1; D gene unclear. V lost 4 bases to trimming and J lost 4 bases, with 11 bases between them. Germline values: CDR1 SGHRS, CDR2 YFSETQ. The CDR3 totals 13 residues. This CDR3 is CASSPDGSTEAFF. The CDR3 DNA sequence: TGCGCCAGCAGCCCCGACGGGAGCACTGAAGCTTTCTTT.

The chain has TRBV11-2 and TRBJ2-2; tentatively, D is TRBD1 (6 bases). V dropped 3 bases and J dropped 3 bases, with 8 bases sitting between them. The V gene's germline CDR1 is SGHAT and CDR2 FQNNGV. This CDR3 is 14 amino acids long. The CDR3 DNA is TGTGCCAGCAGCTTGGACAGCTACACCGGGGAGCTGTTTTTT. This gives the protein CASSLDSYTGELFF.

This rearrangement joins TRBV7-9 to TRBJ2-1, with D maybe TRBD2 (5 bases). The germline V gene encodes CDR1 SEHNR and CDR2 FQNEAQ (reference sequence). The V and J ends lost 8 bases and 6 bases respectively, with 14 bases between them. The CDR3 totals 13 residues. The CDR3 reads CASFGLNFNEQFF. In nucleotides, the CDR3 is TGTGCCAGCTTCGGACTCAACTTCAATGAGCAGTTCTTC.

This sequence joins TRBV5-1 and TRBJ2-5; TRBD2 agrees at 11 bases. The CDR3 runs 15 residues. V gave up 9 bases and J gave up 1 base; unmatched junction bases: 8. Germline CDR1 SGHRS, CDR2 YFSETQ. The chain's CDR3 is CATVPSGGPQETQYF. CDR3 nucleotides: TGCGCCACCGTACCTAGCGGGGGGCCCCAAGAGACCCAGTACTTC.